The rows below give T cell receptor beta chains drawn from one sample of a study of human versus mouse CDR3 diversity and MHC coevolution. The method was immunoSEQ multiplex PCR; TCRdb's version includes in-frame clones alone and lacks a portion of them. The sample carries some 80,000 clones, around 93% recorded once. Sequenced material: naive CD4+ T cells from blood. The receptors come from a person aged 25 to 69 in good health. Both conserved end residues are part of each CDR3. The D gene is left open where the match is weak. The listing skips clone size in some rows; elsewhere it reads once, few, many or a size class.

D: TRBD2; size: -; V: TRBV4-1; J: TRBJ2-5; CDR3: CASSQAGGPGFRETQYF; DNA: TGCGCCAGCAGCCAAGCGGGAGGGCCCGGGTTCCGAGAGACCCAGTACTTC
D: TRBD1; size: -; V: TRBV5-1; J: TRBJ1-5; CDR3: CASSLEGTVNQPQHF; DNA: TGCGCCAGCAGCTTGGAAGGGACAGTTAATCAGCCCCAGCATTTT
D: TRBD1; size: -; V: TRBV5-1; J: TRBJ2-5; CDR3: CASSRTGQETQYF; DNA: TGCGCCAGCAGCCGGACAGGGCAAGAGACCCAGTACTTC
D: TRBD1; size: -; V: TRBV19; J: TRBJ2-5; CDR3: CASSAQGAETQYF; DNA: TGTGCCAGTAGTGCACAGGGGGCCGAGACCCAGTACTTC
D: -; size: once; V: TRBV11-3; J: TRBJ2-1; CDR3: CASSLDLGSGIYNEQFF; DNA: TGTGCCAGCAGCTTAGATCTAGGTAGCGGAATCTACAATGAGCAGTTCTTC
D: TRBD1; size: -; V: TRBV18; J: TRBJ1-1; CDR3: CASSGTDSDTEAFF; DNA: TGTGCCAGCTCAGGGACAGATTCAGACACTGAAGCTTTCTTT
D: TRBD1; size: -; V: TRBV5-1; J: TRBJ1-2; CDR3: CASSDPGQGFAENTF; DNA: TGCGCCAGCAGCGATCCGGGACAGGGATTTGCAGAGAACACCTTC
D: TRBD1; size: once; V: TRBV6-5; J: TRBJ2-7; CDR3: CASSDSDRVSFEQYF; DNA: TGTGCCAGCAGTGACTCGGACAGGGTATCCTTCGAGCAGTACTTC
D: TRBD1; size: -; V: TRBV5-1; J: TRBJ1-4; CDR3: CASSLQGQGGEKLFF; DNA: TGCGCCAGCAGCTTGCAGGGACAGGGGGGCGAAAAACTGTTTTTT
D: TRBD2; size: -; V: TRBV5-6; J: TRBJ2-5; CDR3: CASSTGLAGVETQYF; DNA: TGTGCCAGCAGCACCGGACTAGCGGGAGTAGAGACCCAGTACTTC
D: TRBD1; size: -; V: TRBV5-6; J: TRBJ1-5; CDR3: CASSLGGQGMWSNQPQHF; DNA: TGTGCCAGCAGCTTGGGTGGACAGGGTATGTGGAGCAATCAGCCCCAGCATTTT
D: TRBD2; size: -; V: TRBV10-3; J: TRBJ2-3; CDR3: CAISDQRGVTDTQYF; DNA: TGTGCCATCAGTGATCAGCGGGGGGTCACAGATACGCAGTATTTT
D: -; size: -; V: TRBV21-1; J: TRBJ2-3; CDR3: CARSSDTQYF; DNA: TGTGCCAGGTCTTCAGATACGCAGTATTTT
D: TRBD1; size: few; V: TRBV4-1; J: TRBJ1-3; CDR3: CASSQLQGSGNTIYF; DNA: TGCGCCAGCAGCCAACTACAGGGGTCTGGAAACACCATATATTTT
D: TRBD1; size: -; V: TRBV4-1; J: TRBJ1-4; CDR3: CASSQSTRRGRDPTNEKLFF; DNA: TGCGCCAGCAGCCAGTCAACCAGAAGGGGGCGCGATCCAACTAATGAAAAACTGTTTTTT
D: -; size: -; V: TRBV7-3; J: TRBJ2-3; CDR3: CASSLGGANGDTQYF; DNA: TGTGCCAGCAGCTTAGGGGGGGCCAATGGAGATACGCAGTATTTT
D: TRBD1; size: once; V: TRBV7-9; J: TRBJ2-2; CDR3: CASRPRQGSNTGELFF; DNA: TGTGCCAGCAGACCTAGACAGGGTTCGAACACCGGGGAGCTGTTTTTT
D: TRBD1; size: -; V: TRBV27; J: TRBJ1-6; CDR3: CASSVGQGYNSPLHF; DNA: TGTGCCAGCAGTGTCGGACAGGGGTATAATTCACCCCTCCACTTT
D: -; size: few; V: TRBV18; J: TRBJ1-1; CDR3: CASSPQGNTEAFF; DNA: TGTGCCAGCTCACCGCAGGGTAACACTGAAGCTTTCTTT
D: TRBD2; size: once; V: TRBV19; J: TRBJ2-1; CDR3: CASSIAGSSGAPSYNEQFF; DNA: TGTGCCAGTAGTATAGCCGGATCTAGCGGGGCGCCCTCCTACAATGAGCAGTTCTTC
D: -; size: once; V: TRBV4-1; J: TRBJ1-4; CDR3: CASSQDRGVTNEKLFF; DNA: TGCGCCAGCAGCCAAGATCGGGGGGTCACTAATGAAAAACTGTTTTTT
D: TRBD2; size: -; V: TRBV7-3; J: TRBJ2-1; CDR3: CASSLGLATYNEQFF; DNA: TGTGCCAGCAGCCTTGGACTAGCAACCTACAATGAGCAGTTCTTC
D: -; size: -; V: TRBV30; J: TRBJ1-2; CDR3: CAWNSMLRGGYGYTF; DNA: TGTGCCTGGAATAGTATGTTAAGGGGAGGGTATGGCTACACCTTC
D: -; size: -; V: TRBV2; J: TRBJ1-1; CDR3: CASTYYTEAFF; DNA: TGTGCCAGCACGTATTACACTGAAGCTTTCTTT
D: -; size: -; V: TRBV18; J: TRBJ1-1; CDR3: CASSGTPPNTEAFF; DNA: TGTGCCAGCTCGGGGACACCTCCGAACACTGAAGCTTTCTTT
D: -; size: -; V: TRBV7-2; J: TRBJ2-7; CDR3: CASSLGGSEYEQYF; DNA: TGTGCCAGCAGCTTAGGAGGGTCGGAGTACGAGCAGTACTTC
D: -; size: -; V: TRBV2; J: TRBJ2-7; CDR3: CASSESWASSPRF; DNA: TGTGCCAGCAGTGAATCGTGGGCCAGCTCACCTCGCTTC
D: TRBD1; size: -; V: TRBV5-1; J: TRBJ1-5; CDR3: CASRDRDSDSNQPQHF; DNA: TGCGCCAGCAGGGACAGGGACTCTGATAGCAATCAGCCCCAGCATTTT
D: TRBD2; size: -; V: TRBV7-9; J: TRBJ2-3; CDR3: CASSSSLAGRRITDTQYF; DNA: TGTGCCAGCAGCTCATCACTAGCGGGGCGTCGAATCACAGATACGCAGTATTTT
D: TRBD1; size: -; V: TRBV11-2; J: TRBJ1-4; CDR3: CASGGGGKLFF; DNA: TGTGCCAGTGGAGGGGGCGGAAAACTGTTTTTT
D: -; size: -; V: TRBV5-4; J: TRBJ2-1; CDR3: CASSLERDSYNEQFF; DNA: TGTGCCAGCAGCTTGGAGCGCGACTCCTACAATGAGCAGTTCTTC
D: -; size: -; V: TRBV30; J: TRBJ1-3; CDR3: CAWSTGSSGNTIYF; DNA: TGTGCCTGGAGTACGGGGTCGTCTGGAAACACCATATATTTT
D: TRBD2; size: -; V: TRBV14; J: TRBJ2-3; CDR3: CASRLSGTGTDTQYF; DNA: TGTGCCAGCAGGTTAAGCGGGACCGGTACAGATACGCAGTATTTT
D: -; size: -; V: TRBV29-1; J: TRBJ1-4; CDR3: CSAAGGSKEKLFF; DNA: TGCAGCGCCGCAGGTGGCTCTAAGGAAAAACTGTTTTTT
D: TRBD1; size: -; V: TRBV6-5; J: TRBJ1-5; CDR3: CASSREQGPNQPQHF; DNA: TGTGCCAGCAGCAGAGAACAGGGGCCCAATCAGCCCCAGCATTTT
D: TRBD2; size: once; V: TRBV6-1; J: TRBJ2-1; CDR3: CASSDSGRLRNEQFF; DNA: TGTGCCAGCAGTGATAGCGGGAGGCTGCGTAATGAGCAGTTCTTC
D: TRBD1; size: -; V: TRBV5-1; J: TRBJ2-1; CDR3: CASSGGDRVNEQFF; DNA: TGCGCCAGCAGCGGCGGGGACAGGGTCAATGAGCAGTTCTTC
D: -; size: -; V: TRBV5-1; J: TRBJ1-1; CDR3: CASSLETPNTEAFF; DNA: TGCGCCAGCAGCTTGGAGACACCGAACACTGAAGCTTTCTTT
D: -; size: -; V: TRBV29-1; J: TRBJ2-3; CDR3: CSVTKTSTDTQYF; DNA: TGCAGCGTCACTAAGACTAGCACAGATACGCAGTATTTT
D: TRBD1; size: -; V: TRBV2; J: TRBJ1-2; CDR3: CASSEGTGGDYGYTF; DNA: TGTGCCAGCAGTGAAGGGACAGGGGGCGACTATGGCTACACCTTC
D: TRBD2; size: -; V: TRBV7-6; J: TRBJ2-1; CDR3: CASRSPLAGENEQFF; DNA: TGTGCCAGCAGAAGTCCACTAGCGGGAGAAAATGAGCAGTTCTTC
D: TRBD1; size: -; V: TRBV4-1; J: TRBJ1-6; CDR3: CASSRGTAEPSSYNSPLHF; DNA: TGCGCCAGCAGCCGTGGGACAGCCGAACCGAGCTCCTATAATTCACCCCTCCACTTT
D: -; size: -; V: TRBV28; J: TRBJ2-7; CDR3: CASTLRWSTGNEQYF; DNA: TGTGCCAGCACCCTAAGGTGGTCCACAGGGAACGAGCAGTACTTC
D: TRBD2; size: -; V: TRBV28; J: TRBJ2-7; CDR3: CASSLSGLAGVYEQYF; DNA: TGTGCCAGCAGTTTATCTGGACTAGCGGGGGTATACGAGCAGTACTTC
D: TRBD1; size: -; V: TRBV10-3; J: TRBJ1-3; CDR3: CAIGDRDDTIYF; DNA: TGTGCCATCGGGGACAGGGATGACACCATATATTTT
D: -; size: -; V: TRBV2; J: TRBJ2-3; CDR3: CASSELLSYTQYF; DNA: TGTGCCAGCAGTGAATTACTATCGTATACGCAGTATTTT
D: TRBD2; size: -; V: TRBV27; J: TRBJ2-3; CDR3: CASSFLRPLAGGTRTDTQYF; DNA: TGTGCCAGCAGTTTTCTGAGGCCCCTAGCGGGGGGTACCCGGACAGATACGCAGTATTTT
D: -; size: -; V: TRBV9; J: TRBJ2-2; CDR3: CASSVGGRELLTGELFF; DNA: TGTGCCAGCAGCGTAGGAGGCAGGGAACTTCTCACCGGGGAGCTGTTTTTT
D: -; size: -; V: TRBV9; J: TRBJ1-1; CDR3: CASSPSTFGIAEAFF; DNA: TGTGCCAGCAGCCCCTCAACATTTGGTATCGCTGAAGCTTTCTTT
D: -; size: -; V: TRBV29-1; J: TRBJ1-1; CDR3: CSVSLTVNTEAFF; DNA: TGCAGCGTTTCCTTGACAGTGAACACTGAAGCTTTCTTT
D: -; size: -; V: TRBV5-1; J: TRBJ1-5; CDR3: CASSLEGGIKQPQHF; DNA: TGCGCCAGCAGCTTGGAGGGGGGGATCAAACAGCCCCAGCATTTT
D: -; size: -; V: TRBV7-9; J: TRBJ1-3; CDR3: CASSPRGGNTIYF; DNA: TGTGCCAGCAGCCCTCGGGGTGGAAACACCATATATTTT
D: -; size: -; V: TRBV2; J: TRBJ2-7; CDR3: CASSAGALLAYEQYF; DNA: TGTGCCAGCAGTGCGGGAGCCTTGCTCGCCTACGAGCAGTACTTC
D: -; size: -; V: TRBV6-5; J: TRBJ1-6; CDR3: CASSYRVGNNSPLHF; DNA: TGTGCCAGCAGTTACAGGGTCGGGAATAATTCACCCCTCCACTTT
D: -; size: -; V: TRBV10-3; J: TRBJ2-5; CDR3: CAISDGAEGGETQYF; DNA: TGTGCCATCAGTGACGGAGCGGAGGGGGGGGAGACCCAGTACTTC
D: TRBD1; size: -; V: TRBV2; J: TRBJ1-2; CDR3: CASTRDRVYGYTF; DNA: TGTGCCAGCACTCGAGACAGGGTATATGGCTACACCTTC
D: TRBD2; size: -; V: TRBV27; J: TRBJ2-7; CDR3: CASSRGTSGVYEQYF; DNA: TGTGCCAGCAGTCGAGGGACTAGCGGGGTCTACGAGCAGTACTTC
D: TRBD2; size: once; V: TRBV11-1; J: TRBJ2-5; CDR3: CASSSGLAGGLQYF; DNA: TGTGCCAGCAGCTCCGGACTAGCGGGGGGGCTTCAGTACTTC
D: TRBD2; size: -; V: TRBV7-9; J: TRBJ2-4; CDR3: CASSLASGTKNIQYF; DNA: TGTGCCAGCAGCCTTGCTAGCGGGACCAAAAACATTCAGTACTTC
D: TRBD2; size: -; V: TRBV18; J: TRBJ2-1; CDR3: CASSPAGGLLEQFF; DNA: TGTGCCAGCTCACCAGCGGGAGGGCTTCTTGAGCAGTTCTTC